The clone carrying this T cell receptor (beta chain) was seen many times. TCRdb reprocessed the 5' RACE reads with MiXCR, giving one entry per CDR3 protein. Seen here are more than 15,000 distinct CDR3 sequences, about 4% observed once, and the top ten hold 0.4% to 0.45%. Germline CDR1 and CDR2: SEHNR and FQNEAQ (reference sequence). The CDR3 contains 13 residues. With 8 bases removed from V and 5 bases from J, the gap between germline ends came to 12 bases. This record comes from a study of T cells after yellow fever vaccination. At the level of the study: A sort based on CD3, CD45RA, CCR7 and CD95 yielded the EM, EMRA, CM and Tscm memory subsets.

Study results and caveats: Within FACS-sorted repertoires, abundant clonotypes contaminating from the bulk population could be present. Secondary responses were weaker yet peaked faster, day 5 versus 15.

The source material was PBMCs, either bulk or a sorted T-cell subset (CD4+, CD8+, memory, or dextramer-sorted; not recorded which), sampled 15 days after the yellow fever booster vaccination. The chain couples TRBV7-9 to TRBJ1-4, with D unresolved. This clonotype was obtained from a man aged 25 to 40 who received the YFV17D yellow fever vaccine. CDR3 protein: CASRRETNEKLFF. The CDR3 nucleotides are TGTGCCAGCCGTAGGGAGACGAATGAAAAACTGTTTTTT.